This record concerns one T cell receptor beta chain sequence. The assay was immunoSEQ multiplex PCR, and TCRdb's table has in-frame clones only and misses some. The sample comprises about 58,000 clones, 88% of which are singletons, and under 4% rests with the top ten. These data come from a study of OX40 agonist ivuxolimab in advanced cancers. The germline gives CDR1 SGHDT, CDR2 YYEEEE. This CDR3 region has 16 residues. V was pared by 4 bases and J by 8 bases, with 9 bases of the junction left unmatched. The receptor's source is an adult with an advanced solid tumor such as melanoma, head and neck, liver or kidney cancer. J is TRBJ2-1 and V is TRBV5-6; TRBD2 matches 13 bases. This material consisted of CD4+ or CD8+ T cells sorted from blood, taken in a trial of the OX40 agonist ivuxolimab. The CDR3 loop reads CASSLRTSGSTDEQFF. DNA for the CDR3: TGTGCCAGCAGCCTCCGGACTAGCGGGAGTACAGATGAGCAGTTCTTC.